A selection of T cell receptor beta chains follows, all from one sample in a study of cytomegalovirus exposure and HLA in healthy donors. TCRdb's copy holds only in-frame clones and misses some; the assay was immunoSEQ multiplex PCR. The repertoire has 150,000 to 250,000 clones, 70% to 85% of them found once; the top ten carry roughly 13%. Source material: PBMCs. Receptors originate from a young woman in good health and CMV-seropositive. The CDR3 runs from the conserved cysteine through the conserved F or W. The D gene is left open where the match is weak. Size tells how often a clone was seen (once, few, many) or the class of an expanded clone, and some rows leave it out.

v_gene	j_gene	abundance	d_gene	CDR3nt	CDR3aa
TRBV18	TRBJ1-5	.	.	TGTGCCAGCTCACCACGCTCCGGGGGGGCTGGTCAGCCCCAGCATTTT	CASSPRSGGAGQPQHF
TRBV14	TRBJ1-4	.	.	TGTGCCAGCAGCCAAACAGAGGGCGTACGTCCTGGAAAACTGTTTTTT	CASSQTEGVRPGKLFF
TRBV6-6	TRBJ2-1	.	TRBD1	TGTGCCAGCAGTTACCCCACCGGGACAGGGGGCAATGAGCAGTTCTTC	CASSYPTGTGGNEQFF
TRBV29-1	TRBJ1-2	once	TRBD1	TGCAGCGCCGTCGCAGGACAGGGTTCCGGCTACACCTTC	CSAVAGQGSGYTF
TRBV5-1	TRBJ2-5	.	TRBD2	TGCGCCAGCAGCCTTCTACACCCCGGGAGGGTTGGAGAGACCCAGTACTTC	CASSLLHPGRVGETQYF
TRBV29-1	TRBJ2-7	once	TRBD2	TGCAGCGTTGAGGGACTAGCGGGGGCCTACGAGCAGTACTTC	CSVEGLAGAYEQYF
TRBV6-1	TRBJ2-1	.	.	TGTGCCAGCAGTGAAGTAGCCCCCAGGGGTGATGAGCAGTTCTTC	CASSEVAPRGDEQFF
TRBV2	TRBJ1-5	.	.	TGTGCCAGCAGTGGACAGCCAGATCAGCCCCAGCATTTT	CASSGQPDQPQHF
TRBV19	TRBJ2-3	.	.	TGTGCCACGGGAGCGGCAGATACGCAGTATTTT	CATGAADTQYF
TRBV7-9	TRBJ1-3	few	.	TGTGCCAGCAGCTTATCCGGAGCTGGAAACACCATATATTTT	CASSLSGAGNTIYF